The T cell receptor (beta chain) described here comes from a study of cytomegalovirus exposure and HLA in healthy donors. Study-level findings and limits: Clonal expansion, a later analysis showed, was greater in HLA-associated TCR beta chains than in equally common others. Looking again later, the authors saw that most CMV-associated TCR beta chains seemed HLA-restricted.

Note on this clone: Its antigen remains unknown.

A multiplex PCR was run with 60 Vbeta primers and 13 Jbeta primers. Some clones are missing from TCRdb's copy, which holds only in-frame ones; the method was immunoSEQ multiplex PCR. The repertoire has some 160,000 clones, over 80% of them found once; the top ten carry over 2%. The sequence was collected from a male donor in good health and CMV-seronegative. The sequencing sample was made of PBMCs.

The CDR3 DNA is TGCAGCGTTGAGGGGAGACAAGCCGGTTCCTACGAGCAGTACTTC. Amino acid sequence: CSVEGRQAGSYEQYF. The rearrangement links TRBV29-1 to TRBJ2-5; perhaps TRBD2 as D (5 bases). The J call is in doubt because the DNA end fits TRBJ2-7 better. The CDR3 runs 15 residues. CDR1 is SQVTM, CDR2 ANQGSEA, per germline.